Shown below are 11 T cell receptor beta chains from a single sample sequenced in a study of shared clonotypes between healthy human individuals. The protocol was immunoSEQ multiplex PCR, while the TCRdb copy is restricted to in-frame clones and leaves out a portion. The repertoire holds 500,000 to 550,000 clones, 90% to 97% seen once, with about 0.059% in the top ten. The source material was naive CD4+ T cells sorted from blood. The subset was: CD45RA+ positively selected. These receptors all stem from a woman aged 30 to 39 in good health.

The chain uses TRBV25-1 and TRBJ2-1; D is uncertain. The V gene lost 4 bases and the J gene lost 4 bases, with 11 bases spanning the gap. Germline CDR1 reads MGHDK; CDR2 reads SYGVNS. The CDR3 length is 14 residues. The DNA of the CDR3 is TGTGCCAGCAGTGGCGCCCGGCAATACAATGAGCAGTTCTTC. It translates to CASSGARQYNEQFF.

This chain connects TRBV7-9 to TRBJ1-4; no reliable D call. Germline V gene lookup returns CDR1 SEHNR and CDR2 FQNEAQ (reference sequence). The V gene lost 1 base and the J gene lost 6 bases, with 9 bases spanning the gap. The CDR3 contains 14 residues. CDR3 sequence reads: CASSLGLGDEKLFF. In DNA form, the CDR3 reads TGTGCCAGCAGCTTAGGCCTCGGGGATGAAAAACTGTTTTTT.

The CDR3 DNA reads as TGTGCCAGCAGCGTAGAAAAGAACACTGAAGCTTTCTTT. It is translated as CASSVEKNTEAFF. The chain joins TRBV9 to TRBJ1-1; no clear D gene. Trimming removed 0 bases from V and 1 base from J, with 4 bases in between. CDR1 and CDR2 from the germline V gene are SGDLS and YYNGEE. This CDR3 region has 13 residues.

The chain couples TRBV11-2 to TRBJ1-1, with D unresolved. Trimming cost V 1 base and J 0 bases, with 12 bases left between them. Germline V gives CDR1 SGHAT, CDR2 FQNNGV. The CDR3 extends over 16 amino acids. The DNA of the CDR3 is TGTGCCAGCAGCTTAGCCTCTCAGAAAATGAACACTGAAGCTTTCTTT. Its translation is CASSLASQKMNTEAFF.

The chain employs TRBV19 and TRBJ2-2; 7 bases fit TRBD2. The germline gives CDR1 LNHDA, CDR2 SQIVND (reference sequence). CDR3 length: 14 residues. With 6 bases clipped from V and 0 bases from J, the junction kept 1 base outside the gene matches. The CDR3 nucleotides are TGTGCCAGTAGCGGGAGGACGAACACCGGGGAGCTGTTTTTT. It encodes CASSGRTNTGELFF.

The V and J genes are TRBV30 and TRBJ2-7; TRBD1 matches at 9 bases. Germline CDR1 reads GTSNPN; CDR2 reads SVGIG (reference sequence). V shed 3 bases, J shed 4 bases, and the junction held 7 bases outside the gene matches. The CDR3 runs to 14 residues. The CDR3 sequence: CAWRRGTGQYEQYF. CDR3 DNA: TGTGCCTGGAGGCGAGGGACAGGGCAATACGAGCAGTACTTC.

The chain recombines TRBV25-1 with TRBJ1-2; 9 bases are shared with TRBD1. J lost 2 bases, V lost 2 bases, and 0 bases had no gene match. This CDR3 is built from 14 residues. Germline CDR1 is MGHDK and CDR2 is SYGVNS. The CDR3 region is CASSEGTGNYGYTF. In DNA form, the CDR3 reads TGTGCCAGCAGTGAAGGGACAGGGAACTATGGCTACACCTTC.

This sequence joins TRBV5-4 and TRBJ2-7, with 7 positions matching TRBD2. The trim removed 0 bases at V and 2 bases at J, leaving 5 bases unmatched. This CDR3 is 15 amino acids long. Germline V gene lookup returns CDR1 SGHNT and CDR2 YYREEE (reference sequence). This CDR3 reads CASSLAPSGTYEQYF. As DNA, the CDR3 is TGTGCCAGCAGCTTGGCCCCTAGCGGAACCTACGAGCAGTACTTC.

The genes are TRBV23-1 and TRBJ1-5, with D tentatively TRBD1 (6 bases). TRBV23-1 is filed as an ORF, its function uncertain. The V gene lost 2 bases and the J gene lost 0 bases, with 11 bases spanning the gap. The CDR3 is made up of 16 amino acids. CDR3 nucleotides: TGCGCCAGCAGTCAACCGAACAGGGCTAGCAATCAGCCCCAGCATTTT. This gives the protein CASSQPNRASNQPQHF.

This chain uses TRBV10-3 with TRBJ1-2, with D perhaps TRBD1 (6 bases). V gave up 4 bases and J gave up 1 base, with 10 bases separating them. CDR3 length: 14 amino acids. CDR1 is ENHRY, CDR2 SYGVKD, per germline. The CDR3 reads CAISGLDSNYGYTF. The CDR3, as DNA: TGTGCCATCAGTGGACTGGACAGTAACTATGGCTACACCTTC.

This chain uses TRBV19 with TRBJ2-1, with 11 positions matching TRBD2. Germline V gene lookup returns CDR1 LNHDA and CDR2 SQIVND (reference sequence). The CDR3 has 19 residues. J was trimmed by 5 bases and V by 7 bases; bases with no gene match: 19. CDR3 bases: TGTGCCAGTACCCGGCGCGCTAGCGGGAGGAGGAGGGGAAACAATGAGCAGTTCTTC. Its translation: CASTRRASGRRRGNNEQFF. Combining the CDR3 with reference TRBV19 and TRBJ2-1 gives the whole variable domain DGGITQSPKYLFRKEGQNVTLSCEQNLNHDAMYWYRQDPGQGLRLIYYSQIVNDFQKGDIAEGYSVSREKKESFPLTVTSAQKNPTAFYLCASTRRASGRRRGNNEQFFGPGTRLTVL.